The entry below describes one T cell receptor beta chain. One end of the junction is discordant with germline, which a read error may explain. The sample belongs to a study of blood T cell repertoires in COVID-19. Here immunoSEQ multiplex PCR was the method, and the copy in TCRdb shows in-frame clones only, minus some. Of fewer than 250,000 clones in the sample, 84% are singletons; the top ten hold 3.2%. The sequence was obtained from a woman in her 30s who had been exposed to COVID-19. Sequences were obtained from PBMCs or T cells enriched from blood (not recorded which).

The CDR3 reads CASSLGRTQGQAF. CDR3 bases: TGTGCCAGCAGCTTAGGTCGTACACAGGGCCAGGCCTTC. The chain recombines TRBV7-8 with TRBJ1-2, with TRBD1 as a possible D gene (6 bases). Germline V lookup: CDR1 SGHVS, CDR2 FQNEAQ. The CDR3 has 13 residues. Filled out from reference TRBV7-8 and TRBJ1-2, the complete variable domain reads GAGVSQSPRYKVAKRGQDVALRCDPISGHVSLFWYQQALGQGPEFLTYFQNEAQLDKSGLPSDRFFAERPEGSVSTLKIQRTQQEDSAVYLCASSLGRTQGQAFGSGTRLTVV.